This TCR beta chain was sequenced in a study of neoadjuvant anti-PD-1 for oral cavity cancer. Overall study: Patients mostly received three to four biweekly nivolumab doses at 3 mg/kg before surgery.

CDR3 length: 15 residues. The germline V gene has CDR1 SGHVS and CDR2 FQNEAQ. V was pared by 8 bases and J by 1 base, with 15 bases between. This clone was counted between two and nine times. Time point in this sample: after neoadjuvant nivolumab, at surgical resection. Profiling relied on immunoSEQ multiplex PCR, and the TCRdb table lists in-frame clones only, not all of them. The sample has around 24,000 clones, roughly a quarter seen once. This TCR came from a person between 35 and 79 years old with oral cavity squamous cell carcinoma. The chain is built from TRBV7-8 and TRBJ1-3, with D perhaps matching TRBD1 (6 bases). The source material was tumor tissue, sampled after nivolumab (anti-PD-1) treatment. This CDR3 is CASSNRVGSGNTIYF. CDR3 coding DNA: TGTGCCAGCTCGAACAGGGTTGGATCTGGAAACACCATATATTTT. Filled out from reference TRBV7-8 and TRBJ1-3, the complete variable domain reads GAGVSQSPRYKVAKRGQDVALRCDPISGHVSLFWYQQALGQGPEFLTYFQNEAQLDKSGLPSDRFFAERPEGSVSTLKIQRTQQEDSAVYLCASSNRVGSGNTIYFGEGSWLTVV.